This T cell receptor beta chain is from a study of cytomegalovirus exposure and HLA in healthy donors. Whole-study results and caveats: V- and J-gene trimming in TCR beta was tied to a missense DCLRE1C variant by an analysis performed later.

The germline V and J ends were trimmed by 6 bases and 5 bases, with 14 bases remaining between them. CDR1 is LGHNA, CDR2 YSLEER, per germline. The CDR3 loop spans 13 amino acids. This PCR relied on a set of 60 Vbeta primers and 13 Jbeta primers. Data came from immunoSEQ multiplex PCR; TCRdb stores just in-frame clones and leaves some out. Of tens of thousands of clones in the sample, around 77% were seen once. Concerning this clone itself: Its target is unknown.

The material sequenced was PBMCs. This receptor was obtained from a man between 25 and 39 years old in good health and CMV-seronegative. This chain uses TRBV4-3 with TRBJ2-7, with D possibly TRBD2 on 6 matching bases. In DNA, the CDR3 is TGCGCCAGCAGTGGGGGGATCAGGGACGAGCAGTACTTC. Translating it yields CASSGGIRDEQYF.